The 19 T cell receptor beta chains in this list originate from one sample, sequenced in a study of cytomegalovirus exposure and HLA in healthy donors. Primers for the PCR totalled 60 Vbeta and 13 Jbeta. Assay used: immunoSEQ multiplex PCR; TCRdb lists only in-frame clones, some missing. The sample records about 130,000 clones, roughly four fifths being singletons. Sequencing used PBMCs. These receptors were taken from a woman between 40 and 50 years old in good health and CMV-seropositive.

This clone occurred once. The chain joins TRBV27 to TRBJ1-1; D perhaps matches TRBD1 (6 bases). V was cut by 3 bases and J by 11 bases, with 16 bases left in between. CDR1 and CDR2 (germline): MNHEY, SMNVEV (reference sequence). The CDR3 extends over 13 amino acids. The CDR3 sequence is CASSFGSGGEAFF. CDR3 DNA: TGTGCCAGCAGTTTCGGGTCTGGGGGCGAGGCTTTCTTT.

In nucleotides, the CDR3 is TGTGCCAGCAGTTTATCGACAACGGGACAGCTAGAGACCCAGTACTTC. Its protein product is CASSLSTTGQLETQYF. The rearrangement joins TRBV27 to TRBJ2-5; 7 bases line up with TRBD1. The junction had 8 bases not matched to a gene; V was cut back by 0 bases and J by 4 bases. CDR1 MNHEY and CDR2 SMNVEV come from the germline V gene (reference sequence). CDR3 length: 16 amino acids.

The chain joins TRBV5-4 to TRBJ2-3; 9 bases fit TRBD1. V lost 4 bases to trimming and J lost 6 bases; unmatched junction nucleotides: 9. The V gene's germline CDR1 is SGHNT and CDR2 YYREEE (reference sequence). The CDR3 spans 15 residues. As DNA, the CDR3 is TGTGCCAGCAGCAGCCGGGACAGGGTATCTGATACGCAGTATTTT. It encodes CASSSRDRVSDTQYF.

The gene calls are TRBV11-2 and TRBJ2-3; D might be TRBD2 (5 bases). Germline V gene lookup returns CDR1 SGHAT and CDR2 FQNNGV. CDR3 size: 16 residues. Between the trimmed V and J ends, which lost 1 base and 2 bases, there was a span of 13 bases. This CDR3 reads CASSLGLAGYTDTQYF. CDR3 DNA sequence: TGTGCCAGCAGCTTAGGTCTAGCAGGTTACACAGATACGCAGTATTTT.

This rearrangement joins TRBV7-9 to TRBJ1-5, with a possible D match to TRBD1 (6 bases). Trimming took 1 base from V and 5 from J, leaving 9 bases between them. The CDR3 totals 14 residues. The germline gives CDR1 SEHNR, CDR2 FQNEAQ (reference sequence). In nucleotides, the CDR3 is TGTGCCAGCAGCTTAGTAGGGGGGGATCAGCCCCAGCATTTT. Its translation is CASSLVGGDQPQHF.

The rearrangement links TRBV27 to TRBJ1-1, with TRBD1 as a possible D gene (5 bases). CDR3 size: 14 residues. Per germline, CDR1 MNHEY and CDR2 SMNVEV (reference sequence). Trimming took off 6 bases at V and 2 bases at J, with 13 bases between the two ends. CDR3 nucleotide sequence: TGTGCCAGCAGATCGAGGACACAAAACACTGAAGCTTTCTTT. This codes for CASRSRTQNTEAFF.

V and J are TRBV11-1 and TRBJ2-7; 10 bases are a match to TRBD2. The CDR3 spans 19 residues. J gave up 0 bases and V 5 bases, and 16 bases lay outside the gene matches. Germline CDR1 SGHAT, CDR2 FQDESV (reference sequence). This CDR3 reads CASSRTAGGPLSNSYEQYF. The CDR3 DNA sequence: TGTGCCAGCAGCCGAACAGCGGGAGGGCCGTTGAGTAACTCCTACGAGCAGTACTTC.

V usage is TRBV9 and J usage is TRBJ2-2; D perhaps matches TRBD1 (5 bases). CDR1 SGDLS and CDR2 YYNGEE come from the germline V gene. V was shortened by 2 bases and J by 3 bases, with 14 bases between the two germline ends. The CDR3 is 16 residues long. This CDR3 is CASSVDRLRDTGELFF. The CDR3 DNA sequence: TGTGCCAGCAGCGTTGACAGATTAAGGGACACCGGGGAGCTGTTTTTT. The whole variable domain, filled in from reference TRBV9 and TRBJ2-2, reads DSGVTQTPKHLITATGQRVTLRCSPRSGDLSVYWYQQSLDQGLQFLIQYYNGEERAKGNILERFSAQQFPDLHSELNLSSLELGDSALYFCASSVDRLRDTGELFFGEGSRLTVL.

This chain joins TRBV9 and TRBJ1-6; unclear D gene. Trimming pared 4 bases from V and 9 bases from J, leaving 14 bases between. Germline loops: CDR1 SGDLS, CDR2 YYNGEE. This CDR3 contains 14 residues. In DNA form, the CDR3 reads TGTGCCAGCAGCCCCGGACTTTCGGCTTCACCCCTCCACTTT. Translating gives CASSPGLSASPLHF.

The V and J genes are TRBV9 and TRBJ2-1, with 8 bases identical to TRBD1. Germline V gene sequence: CDR1 SGDLS, CDR2 YYNGEE. The V and J ends lost 7 bases and 9 bases, in that order; junction bases with no gene match: 9. The CDR3 has 13 residues. CDR3 sequence reads: CASDGQGAGEQFF. The CDR3 DNA reads as TGTGCCAGCGACGGACAGGGTGCCGGTGAGCAGTTCTTC.

The chain uses TRBV5-1 and TRBJ1-2; D possibly corresponds to TRBD1 (6 bases). The length of the CDR3 is 13 residues. The germline CDR1 and CDR2 sequences are SGHRS and YFSETQ. V lost 4 bases to trimming and J lost 5 bases, with 12 bases between them. The CDR3 loop reads CASSPGQIYGYTF. The CDR3 region has the DNA TGCGCCAGCAGCCCAGGACAGATTTATGGCTACACCTTC.

The chain combines TRBV7-6 with TRBJ2-2, with a tentative D call TRBD2 (6 bases). Trimming removed 5 bases from V and 2 bases from J, with 12 bases in between. CDR1 SGHVS and CDR2 FNYEAQ come from the germline V gene. This CDR3 region has 15 residues. The CDR3 bases are TGTGCCAGCAGCCGCGCCGGGGGAAACACCGGGGAGCTGTTTTTT. It translates to CASSRAGGNTGELFF. The full variable domain, rest sourced from reference TRBV7-6 and TRBJ2-2, is GAGVSQSPRYKVTKRGQDVALRCDPISGHVSLYWYRQALGQGPEFLTYFNYEAQQDKSGLPNDRFSAERPEGSISTLTIQRTEQRDSAMYRCASSRAGGNTGELFFGEGSRLTVL.

V gene TRBV18 combines with J gene TRBJ2-7, with D perhaps TRBD2 (9 bases). Trimming cost V 3 bases and J 6 bases, with 21 bases left between them. This CDR3 region has 16 residues. Germline V lookup: CDR1 KGHSH, CDR2 LQKENI. The CDR3 here is CASSPSGGTGFGEQYF. DNA of the CDR3: TGTGCCAGCTCACCCAGCGGGGGGACAGGCTTTGGCGAGCAGTACTTC.

The V call is TRBV6-6, the J call TRBJ1-4; 8 bases agree with TRBD1. V was clipped by 5 bases and J by 8 bases; unmatched bases: 7. The CDR3 runs 14 residues. Germline V gives CDR1 MNHNY, CDR2 SVGAGI (reference sequence). The DNA for the CDR3 is TGTGCCAGCAGTCGAGAGAGGACAGGGGAAAAACTGTTTTTT. Amino acids: CASSRERTGEKLFF.

V usage is TRBV7-2 and J usage is TRBJ2-5; 12 bases line up with TRBD1. CDR1 is SGHTA and CDR2 is FQGNSA in the germline V gene. This CDR3 contains 16 residues. J lost 5 bases, V lost 4 bases, and 8 bases had no gene match. The CDR3 reads CASSYGGTGGGETQYF. The CDR3 nucleotides read TGTGCCAGCAGCTATGGGGGGACAGGGGGCGGGGAGACCCAGTACTTC.

J is TRBJ2-7 and V is TRBV6-1; 7 bases line up with TRBD1. Germline CDR1 MNHNS, CDR2 SASEGT. The CDR3 is 14 amino acids. Germline trimming cut 7 bases from V and 0 bases from J; bases unmatched to any gene: 6. The CDR3 is CASTYRGSSYEQYF. The CDR3 region has the DNA TGTGCCAGCACATACAGGGGAAGCTCCTACGAGCAGTACTTC.

V usage is TRBV5-1 and J usage is TRBJ1-2, with 8 positions matching TRBD1. Trimming at V came to 4 bases and at J to 14 bases, leaving 16 bases not matched to a gene. Germline values: CDR1 SGHRS, CDR2 YFSETQ. The CDR3 contains 14 residues. CDR3 protein: CASSPRGQDTPRTF. The CDR3 DNA reads TGCGCCAGCAGCCCGCGGGGACAGGACACCCCTAGGACCTTC.

This clone has a single count. J is TRBJ1-6 and V is TRBV2, with a weak D call TRBD1 (6 bases). CDR1 is SNHLY, CDR2 FYNNEI, per germline. The CDR3 has 15 amino acids. V was pared by 7 bases and J by 7 bases, with 17 bases between. The DNA for the CDR3 is TGTGCCAGCATCCAAGGGGGGGCGGCCAATTCACCCCTCCACTTT. This codes for CASIQGGAANSPLHF. Looking up the rest from reference TRBV2 and TRBJ1-6 gives the full variable domain: EPEVTQTPSHQVTQMGQEVILRCVPISNHLYFYWYRQILGQKVEFLVSFYNNEISEKSEIFDDQFSVERPDGSNFTLKIRSTKLEDSAMYFCASIQGGAANSPLHFGNGTRLTVT.

The rearrangement joins TRBV6-1 to TRBJ2-1; D is perhaps TRBD2 (5 bases). The germline V and J ends were trimmed by 10 bases and 0 bases, with 16 bases remaining between them. Germline V lookup: CDR1 MNHNS, CDR2 SASEGT. The CDR3 is 15 residues long. The CDR3 DNA reads as TGTGCCACCAAACGGGAACAGAGCTCCTACAATGAGCAGTTCTTC. Translated, it gives CATKREQSSYNEQFF.